The T cell receptor beta chain under discussion was sequenced for a study of response to subunit inactivated influenza vaccine (dated by TCRdb to the late 2010s). General notes on the study: Deep quantitative profiling of the T cell receptor repertoire was used in the study to follow responses to a trivalent subunit inactivated influenza vaccine. What the work shows at the level of the full study, not this receptor alone: The authors proposed that each seasonal influenza vaccination may bring in only a limited number of new T cells.

The library relied on RT-PCR. Sequenced on an Illumina HiSeq 2500. TCRdb took the public reads, trimmed them with fastp at Q25, ran MiXCR for clone calling and kept in-frame beta chains. Rows with one shared CDR3 protein collapse into an entry with the most common genes and DNA. The sample table shows 550,000 to 650,000 distinct CDR3 sequences, and approximately 12% are seen once. In total, the top ten clones hold roughly 10% of the sample. From the cysteine up to the phenylalanine, the CDR3 has a length of 15 residues. Only the CDR3 part of the read is kept: 45 bases, read in frame from the first base. Reading the germline V gene gives CDR1 MGHRA and CDR2 YSYEKL. With respect to this clonotype: Which antigen it targets is not known. The junction differs from germline at one of its ends, possibly a read error.

The sequences come from PBMCs from blood, collected on the day of vaccination. In this chain, TRBV4-1 is recombined with TRBJ2-2; a tentative D call is TRBD2 (6 bases match). The clonotype was recovered from a man aged 45-65 years who received an inactivated influenza vaccine. Donor details come from another sample of the same person, matched by shared clones. The DNA sequence follows: TGCGCCAGCAGCCAAGGCTTTCCTGCCACCGGGGGGCTGTTTTTT. This sequence encodes CASSQGFPATGGLFF.